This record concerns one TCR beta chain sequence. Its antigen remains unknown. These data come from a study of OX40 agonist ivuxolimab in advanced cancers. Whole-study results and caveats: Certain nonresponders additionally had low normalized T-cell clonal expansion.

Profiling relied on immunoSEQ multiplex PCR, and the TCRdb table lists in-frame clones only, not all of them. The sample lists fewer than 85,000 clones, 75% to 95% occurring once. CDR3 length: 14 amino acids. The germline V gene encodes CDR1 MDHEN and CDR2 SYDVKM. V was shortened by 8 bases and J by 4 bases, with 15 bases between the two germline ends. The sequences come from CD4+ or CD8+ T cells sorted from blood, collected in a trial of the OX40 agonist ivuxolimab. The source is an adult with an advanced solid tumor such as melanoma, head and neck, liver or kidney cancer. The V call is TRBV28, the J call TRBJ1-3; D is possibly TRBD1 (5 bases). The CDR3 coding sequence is TGTGCCAGCGGTATTGGGCAGGGAGGAAACACCATATATTTT. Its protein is CASGIGQGGNTIYF.